The rows below give T cell receptor beta chains drawn from one sample of a study of Ad26.COV2.S vaccination and SARS-CoV-2 variants. Profiling relied on immunoSEQ multiplex PCR, and the TCRdb table lists in-frame clones only, not all of them. The sample has roughly 330,000 clones, approximately 87% seen once. The sample in question was peripheral blood, obtained in a trial of Ad26.COV2.S vaccine versus placebo. The receptors originated from a person between 18 and 60 years old who received the Ad26.COV2.S COVID-19 vaccine or a placebo. Both conserved end residues are part of each CDR3. Each record gives: clone size, J gene, D gene, V gene, CDR3 DNA, CDR3 protein. D genes are given only for firm matches. Rows may omit the clone size; those that give it use once, few, many or a size class.

>.|TRBJ2-2|.|TRBV19
TGTGCCAGTAGTATGAACAGCGCGAACACCGGGGAGCTGTTTTTT
CASSMNSANTGELFF
>.|TRBJ1-4|.|TRBV28
TGTGCCAGCAGTCACATTGAAAAACTGTTTTTT
CASSHIEKLFF
>.|TRBJ1-4|.|TRBV14
TGTGCCAGCAGCCGTTGGGGGAGGAGGGAAAAACTGTTTTTT
CASSRWGRREKLFF
>.|TRBJ1-6|.|TRBV7-8
TGTGCCAGCAGCTTAACCTCAGGCAATCTTTCACCCCTCCACTTT
CASSLTSGNLSPLHF
>.|TRBJ1-2|.|TRBV9
TGTGCCAGCAGCGTAGCGTCGGAGTATGGCTACACCTTC
CASSVASEYGYTF
>.|TRBJ2-2|.|TRBV7-2
TGTGCCAGCAGCTTTAGGTACACCGGGGAGCTGTTTTTT
CASSFRYTGELFF
>.|TRBJ1-5|TRBD1|TRBV4-1
TGCGCCAGCAGCCCAGAAGGTGGGACAGGGATTTATGTAGGCAATCAGCCCCAGCATTTT
CASSPEGGTGIYVGNQPQHF
>.|TRBJ2-5|.|TRBV28
TGTGCCAGCAGTGTCCCGGGGGTTGGAGAGACCCAGTACTTC
CASSVPGVGETQYF
>.|TRBJ1-2|.|TRBV9
TGTGCCAGCAGCGTAGGATCAGAGAATGGCTACACCTTC
CASSVGSENGYTF
>.|TRBJ2-5|TRBD2|TRBV4-1
TGCGCCAGCAGCCAAGCCGTGAGGCGGGGGGGTTGGGAGACCCAGTACTTC
CASSQAVRRGGWETQYF
>.|TRBJ2-3|TRBD1|TRBV2
TGTGCCAGCAGCGGTGACCGGGACAGTCCCACAGATACGCAGTATTTT
CASSGDRDSPTDTQYF
>.|TRBJ2-2|TRBD2|TRBV27
TGTGCCAGCAGACCGTGGACTAGTACCGGGGAGCTGTTTTTT
CASRPWTSTGELFF
>.|TRBJ1-6|.|TRBV10-3
TGTGCCATCGTAGGGGTTTCACCCCTCCACTTT
CAIVGVSPLHF
>once|TRBJ1-6|.|TRBV28
TGTGCCAGCAGTTTTTCTGGGGTGACTGGGTATAATTCACCCCTCCACTTT
CASSFSGVTGYNSPLHF
>.|TRBJ2-2|TRBD1|TRBV2
TGTGCCAGCAGTGCCCGGGACAGGGTGATTACCGGGGAGCTGTTTTTT
CASSARDRVITGELFF
>.|TRBJ1-1|.|TRBV7-3
TGTGCCAGCAGCGAAGGACAGAACACTGAAGCTTTCTTT
CASSEGQNTEAFF
>.|TRBJ1-6|.|TRBV3-1/TRBV3-2
TGTGCCAGCAGCCGGACGACGTTTGCGTTAAGGCACTTT
CASSRTTFALRHF
>.|TRBJ1-2|.|TRBV4-2
TGTGCCAGCAGCCAAGGGACACTTGCTAACTATGGCTACACCTTC
CASSQGTLANYGYTF
>.|TRBJ1-1|.|TRBV27
TGTGCCAGCAGTTTGGCCCGCCTGCAGGGCTCCTACCTTGGAGCTTTCTTT
CASSLARLQGSYLGAFF
>.|TRBJ2-3|.|TRBV11-3
TGTGCCAGCAGCTTAGAAGTTGCAGATACGCAGTATTTT
CASSLEVADTQYF
>.|TRBJ2-1|.|TRBV19
TGTGCCAGTAGTATAGATCTATTTCTAGGCGGGGTGTCCTACAATGAGCAGTTCTTC
CASSIDLFLGGVSYNEQFF
>.|TRBJ2-5|.|TRBV3-1/TRBV3-2
TGTGCCAGCACCCTAAACCAAGAGACCCAGTACTTC
CASTLNQETQYF
>.|TRBJ1-1|.|TRBV4-3
TGCGCCAGCAGCCAAGATTTTGGCCCTCCGAACACTGAAGCTTTCTTT
CASSQDFGPPNTEAFF
>.|TRBJ2-1|.|TRBV11-3
TGTGCCAGCAGCTTAAACCTCCAACGCTCCTACAATGAGCAGTTCTTC
CASSLNLQRSYNEQFF
>.|TRBJ2-3|.|TRBV27
TGTGCCAGCAGTTTATTGCCGCCTGGGTCGGATACGCAGTATTTT
CASSLLPPGSDTQYF
>.|TRBJ1-4|.|TRBV30
TGTGCCTGGTCCCCCGTGACGGCAGGAAATGAAAAACTGTTTTTT
CAWSPVTAGNEKLFF
>.|TRBJ2-2|.|TRBV27
TGTGCCAGCAGTTTATCCCTAGGGATAGGACATGGGACCCTCGGGGAGCTGTTTTTT
CASSLSLGIGHGTLGELFF
>.|TRBJ2-3|.|TRBV7-9
TGTGCCAGCAGCGTAATCACAGGGGATACGCAGTATTTT
CASSVITGDTQYF
>once|TRBJ1-2|.|TRBV9
TGTGCCAGCAGCGTAGCTCAAGCACGTAACTATGGCTACACCTTC
CASSVAQARNYGYTF
>.|TRBJ1-1|.|TRBV11-1
TGTGCCAGCAGCTTAGGAGGCGGGGGCTACACTGAAGCTTTCTTT
CASSLGGGGYTEAFF
>.|TRBJ2-5|TRBD2|TRBV6-5
TGTGCCAGCAGTAGGACTAGCGGGAGGGAAGAGACCCAGTACTTC
CASSRTSGREETQYF
>.|TRBJ2-6|.|TRBV6-5
TGTGCCAGCAGTTACGATGAACCTGGGGCCAACGTCCTGACTTTC
CASSYDEPGANVLTF
>.|TRBJ2-3|.|TRBV15
TGTGCCACCAGCAGAACCGTCCAGACTAGCACAGATACGCAGTATTTT
CATSRTVQTSTDTQYF
>.|TRBJ1-6|.|TRBV6-5
TGTGCCAGCAGTTACCTACTAGGAGATTCACCCCTCCACTTT
CASSYLLGDSPLHF
>.|TRBJ2-1|.|TRBV6-5
TGTGCCAGCAGTTACTCGCTCTACAATGAGCAGTTCTTC
CASSYSLYNEQFF
>.|TRBJ1-5|.|TRBV1
TGCACCAGCAGCCAGGGCGTGGATCAGCCCCAGCATTTT
CTSSQGVDQPQHF
>.|TRBJ1-5|TRBD1|TRBV19
TGTGCCAGTAGTCTCCGGGACAGGGGGTTCAATCAGCCCCAGCATTTT
CASSLRDRGFNQPQHF
>.|TRBJ2-2|.|TRBV7-9
TGTGCCAGCAGCCCCCGTGGGGGGTTTGGAGACACCGGGGAGCTGTTTTTT
CASSPRGGFGDTGELFF
>.|TRBJ1-1|TRBD1|TRBV5-1
TGCGCCAGCAGCTCCAGGACAGGGCTGGGCACTGAAGCTTTCTTT
CASSSRTGLGTEAFF
>few|TRBJ1-1|TRBD1|TRBV5-6
TGTGCCAGCAGTAGGACAGGCGGCACTGAAGCTTTCTTT
CASSRTGGTEAFF
>.|TRBJ1-2|.|TRBV5-6
TGTGCCAGCAGCCCACCGGGGGTAGGGGGGGTCTATGGCTACACCTTC
CASSPPGVGGVYGYTF
>.|TRBJ2-5|.|TRBV6-5
TGTGCCAGCAGTTATCAGCGGACCTTAGAGACCCAGTACTTC
CASSYQRTLETQYF
>.|TRBJ1-2|.|TRBV5-1
TGCGCCAGCAGCTTGGACGGAAGCTATGGCTACACCTTC
CASSLDGSYGYTF
>.|TRBJ2-3|.|TRBV21-1
TGTGCCAGCAGCTATAGCGGGAACACAGATACGCAGTATTTT
CASSYSGNTDTQYF
>.|TRBJ1-2|TRBD1|TRBV2
TGTGCCAGCAGCCCCGGACAGGGGAATGGGTATGGCTACACCTTC
CASSPGQGNGYGYTF
>.|TRBJ1-5|.|TRBV6-1
TGTGCCAGCAGTGAAGCGACCCCGGGAGGTCAGCCCCAGCATTTT
CASSEATPGGQPQHF
>.|TRBJ1-2|.|TRBV28
TGTGCCAGCAGTTTAACCAGGGCTGGCTACACCTTC
CASSLTRAGYTF
>.|TRBJ1-5|.|TRBV12-3/TRBV12-4
TGTGCCACCTCTTATAGCAATCAGCCCCAGCATTTT
CATSYSNQPQHF
>.|TRBJ2-1|.|TRBV7-2
TGTGCCAGCAGCTTCGACAGGATTGACAATGAGCAGTTCTTC
CASSFDRIDNEQFF
>.|TRBJ2-2|TRBD2|TRBV13
TGTGCCAGCAGCTTACTAGCGGGGAACACCGGGGAGCTGTTTTTT
CASSLLAGNTGELFF
>.|TRBJ1-1|.|TRBV19
TGTGCCAGTAGTCGGGGCAGGCACACTGAAGCTTTCTTT
CASSRGRHTEAFF
>.|TRBJ2-7|TRBD1|TRBV6-1
TGTGCCAGCAGTGAATACTCAGGGACAGCAACGAGCGAGCAGTACTTC
CASSEYSGTATSEQYF
>.|TRBJ2-7|.|TRBV7-2
TGTGCCAGCAGCCGCGACACCTTAAGTTACGAGCAGTACTTC
CASSRDTLSYEQYF
>.|TRBJ2-1|TRBD1|TRBV5-6
TGTGCCACGGGACAGGCATACAATGAGCAGTTCTTC
CATGQAYNEQFF
>.|TRBJ2-5|TRBD2|TRBV20-1
TGCAGTGCTAGTCACACTCTACTACTAGCGGAGAGGAGTGCAGGGACCCAGTACTTC
CSASHTLLLAERSAGTQYF